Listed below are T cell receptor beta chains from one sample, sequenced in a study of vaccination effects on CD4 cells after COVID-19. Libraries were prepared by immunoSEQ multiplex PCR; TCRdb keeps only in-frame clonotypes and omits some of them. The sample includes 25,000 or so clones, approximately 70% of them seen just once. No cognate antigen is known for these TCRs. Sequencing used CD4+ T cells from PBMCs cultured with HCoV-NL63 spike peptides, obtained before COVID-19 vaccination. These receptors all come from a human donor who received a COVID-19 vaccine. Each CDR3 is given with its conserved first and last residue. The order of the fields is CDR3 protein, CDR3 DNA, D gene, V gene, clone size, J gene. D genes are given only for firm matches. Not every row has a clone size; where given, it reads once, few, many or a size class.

cdr3_aa: CASSQATGGPTDTQYF
cdr3_nt: TGTGCCAGCAGCCAAGCTACGGGAGGGCCGACAGATACGCAGTATTTT
d_call: TRBD2
v_call: TRBV3-1/TRBV3-2
clone_size: -
j_call: TRBJ2-3

cdr3_aa: CASSLFRQSSGNTIYF
cdr3_nt: TGTGCCAGCAGCTTATTCCGGCAGTCCTCTGGAAACACCATATATTTT
d_call: -
v_call: TRBV7-8
clone_size: -
j_call: TRBJ1-3

cdr3_aa: CASRTSAGGPKVEQFF
cdr3_nt: TGTGCCAGCAGAACCTCGGCGGGAGGGCCTAAGGTTGAGCAGTTCTTC
d_call: TRBD2
v_call: TRBV28
clone_size: -
j_call: TRBJ2-1

cdr3_aa: CASSKVGTGTRTYGYTF
cdr3_nt: TGTGCCAGCAGCAAAGTGGGGACAGGGACCAGGACCTATGGCTACACCTTC
d_call: TRBD1
v_call: TRBV7-9
clone_size: few
j_call: TRBJ1-2

cdr3_aa: CASSNGQLGNQPQHF
cdr3_nt: TGTGCCAGTAGTAACGGACAGCTTGGGAATCAGCCCCAGCATTTT
d_call: -
v_call: TRBV19
clone_size: -
j_call: TRBJ1-5

cdr3_aa: CASSPGAGTYGYTF
cdr3_nt: TGTGCCAGCTCACCAGGGGCAGGGACCTATGGCTACACCTTC
d_call: -
v_call: TRBV18
clone_size: -
j_call: TRBJ1-2

cdr3_aa: CATATSGGPPGGPYNEQFF
cdr3_nt: TGTGCCACCGCGACTAGCGGGGGGCCTCCCGGGGGGCCCTACAATGAGCAGTTCTTC
d_call: TRBD2
v_call: TRBV10-3
clone_size: -
j_call: TRBJ2-1

cdr3_aa: CASSYGLPLSANEQFF
cdr3_nt: TGTGCCAGCAGTTACGGCTTGCCCTTAAGTGCGAATGAGCAGTTCTTC
d_call: -
v_call: TRBV6-5
clone_size: few
j_call: TRBJ2-1

cdr3_aa: CASTGIRAGAAEAFF
cdr3_nt: TGTGCCAGTACAGGGATACGAGCGGGTGCGGCTGAAGCTTTCTTT
d_call: -
v_call: TRBV19
clone_size: -
j_call: TRBJ1-1

cdr3_aa: CASSEAWAGAYEQYF
cdr3_nt: TGTGCCAGCAGTGAAGCCTGGGCAGGGGCCTACGAGCAGTACTTC
d_call: -
v_call: TRBV2
clone_size: -
j_call: TRBJ2-7

cdr3_aa: CASRRAANTGELFF
cdr3_nt: TGTGCCAGCAGGAGGGCGGCGAACACCGGGGAGCTGTTTTTT
d_call: -
v_call: TRBV7-2
clone_size: -
j_call: TRBJ2-2

cdr3_aa: CASSQSWETQYF
cdr3_nt: TGTGCCAGCAGCCAATCATGGGAGACCCAGTACTTC
d_call: -
v_call: TRBV3-1/TRBV3-2
clone_size: -
j_call: TRBJ2-5